This T cell receptor (beta chain) stems from a study of T cells in Graves' hyperthyroidism and ophthalmopathy. Study findings and constraints: A model built on 13 V-J features separated ophthalmopathy from stable hyperthyroidism. Most clonotypes expanded in thyroid above 0.001 were likewise present in blood.

From RNA transcripts, TCR beta CDR3 regions were amplified. The study used the HTBI primer set for a first-round RT-PCR of the TCR CDR3. One entry per CDR3 protein, called by TCRdb with MiXCR from the multiplex PCR reads. The sample shows approximately 420,000 distinct CDR3 sequences, roughly 13% of them seen only once. The V end lost 3 bases, the J end lost 0 bases, and 21 bases lay between the germline ends. Germline CDR1 and CDR2: MNHEY and SMNVEV (reference sequence). The CDR3 totals 20 residues. A few counts support this clonotype. The target antigen is unknown. Input material: blood. The chain recombines TRBV27 with TRBJ2-6, with D perhaps matching TRBD1 (7 bases). This sequence originates from a woman between 18 and 29 years old with Graves' hyperthyroidism. The CDR3 here is CASSFNRAGGGTSGANVLTF. CDR3 nucleotides: TGTGCCAGCAGTTTCAACCGCGCAGGGGGAGGAACCTCTGGGGCCAACGTCCTGACTTTC.